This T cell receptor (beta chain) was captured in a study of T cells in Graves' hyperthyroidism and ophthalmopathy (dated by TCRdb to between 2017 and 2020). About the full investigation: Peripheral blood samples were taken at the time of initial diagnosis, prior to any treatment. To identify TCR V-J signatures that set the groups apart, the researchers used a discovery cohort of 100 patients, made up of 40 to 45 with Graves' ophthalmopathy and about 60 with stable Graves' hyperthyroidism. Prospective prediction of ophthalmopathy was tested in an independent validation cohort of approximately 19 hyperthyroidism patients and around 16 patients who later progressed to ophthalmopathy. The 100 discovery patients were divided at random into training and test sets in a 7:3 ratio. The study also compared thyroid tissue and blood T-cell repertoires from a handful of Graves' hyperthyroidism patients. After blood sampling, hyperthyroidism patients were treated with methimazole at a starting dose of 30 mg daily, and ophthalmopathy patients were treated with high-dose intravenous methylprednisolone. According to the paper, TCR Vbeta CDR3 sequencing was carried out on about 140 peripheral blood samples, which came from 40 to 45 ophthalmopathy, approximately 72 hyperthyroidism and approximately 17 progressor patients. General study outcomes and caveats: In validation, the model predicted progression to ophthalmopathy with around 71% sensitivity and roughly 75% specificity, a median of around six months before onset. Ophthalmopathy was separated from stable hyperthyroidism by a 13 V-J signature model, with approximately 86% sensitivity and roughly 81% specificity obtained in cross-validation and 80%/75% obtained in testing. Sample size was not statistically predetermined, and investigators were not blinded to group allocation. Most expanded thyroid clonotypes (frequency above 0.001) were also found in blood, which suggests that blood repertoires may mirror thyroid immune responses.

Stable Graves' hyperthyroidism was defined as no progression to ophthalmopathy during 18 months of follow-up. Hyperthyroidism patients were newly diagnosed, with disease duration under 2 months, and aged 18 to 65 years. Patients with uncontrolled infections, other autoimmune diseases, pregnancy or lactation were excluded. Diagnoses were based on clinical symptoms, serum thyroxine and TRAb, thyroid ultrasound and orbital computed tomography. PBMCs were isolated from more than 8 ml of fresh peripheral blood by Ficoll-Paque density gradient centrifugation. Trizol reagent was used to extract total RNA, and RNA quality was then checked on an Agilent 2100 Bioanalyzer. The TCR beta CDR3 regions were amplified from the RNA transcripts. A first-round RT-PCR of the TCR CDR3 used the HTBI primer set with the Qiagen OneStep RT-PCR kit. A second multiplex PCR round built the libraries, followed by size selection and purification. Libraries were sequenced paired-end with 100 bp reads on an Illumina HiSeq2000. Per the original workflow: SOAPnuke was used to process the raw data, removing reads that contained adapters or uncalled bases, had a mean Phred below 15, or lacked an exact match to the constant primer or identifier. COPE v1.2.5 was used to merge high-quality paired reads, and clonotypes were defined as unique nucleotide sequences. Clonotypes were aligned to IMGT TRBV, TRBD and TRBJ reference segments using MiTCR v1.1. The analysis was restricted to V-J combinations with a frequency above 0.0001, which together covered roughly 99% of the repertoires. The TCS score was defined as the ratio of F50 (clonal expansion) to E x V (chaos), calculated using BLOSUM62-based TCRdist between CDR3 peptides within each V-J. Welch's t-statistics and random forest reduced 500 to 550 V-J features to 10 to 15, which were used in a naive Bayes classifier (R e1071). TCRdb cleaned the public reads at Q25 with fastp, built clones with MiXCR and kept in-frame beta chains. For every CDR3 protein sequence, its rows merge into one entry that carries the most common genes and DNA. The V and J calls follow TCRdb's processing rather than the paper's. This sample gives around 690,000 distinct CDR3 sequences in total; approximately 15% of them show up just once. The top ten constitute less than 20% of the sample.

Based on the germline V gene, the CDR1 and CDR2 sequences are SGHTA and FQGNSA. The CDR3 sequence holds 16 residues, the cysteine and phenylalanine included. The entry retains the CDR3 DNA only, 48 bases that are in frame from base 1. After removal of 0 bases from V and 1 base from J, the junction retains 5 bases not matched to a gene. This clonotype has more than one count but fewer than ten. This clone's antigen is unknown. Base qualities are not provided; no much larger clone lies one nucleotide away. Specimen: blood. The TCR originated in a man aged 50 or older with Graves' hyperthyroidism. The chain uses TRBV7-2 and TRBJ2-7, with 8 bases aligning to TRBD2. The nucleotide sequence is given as TGTGCCAGCAGCTTAGCCAGCGGGAGTAAATCCTACGAGCAGTACTTC. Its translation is CASSLASGSKSYEQYF.